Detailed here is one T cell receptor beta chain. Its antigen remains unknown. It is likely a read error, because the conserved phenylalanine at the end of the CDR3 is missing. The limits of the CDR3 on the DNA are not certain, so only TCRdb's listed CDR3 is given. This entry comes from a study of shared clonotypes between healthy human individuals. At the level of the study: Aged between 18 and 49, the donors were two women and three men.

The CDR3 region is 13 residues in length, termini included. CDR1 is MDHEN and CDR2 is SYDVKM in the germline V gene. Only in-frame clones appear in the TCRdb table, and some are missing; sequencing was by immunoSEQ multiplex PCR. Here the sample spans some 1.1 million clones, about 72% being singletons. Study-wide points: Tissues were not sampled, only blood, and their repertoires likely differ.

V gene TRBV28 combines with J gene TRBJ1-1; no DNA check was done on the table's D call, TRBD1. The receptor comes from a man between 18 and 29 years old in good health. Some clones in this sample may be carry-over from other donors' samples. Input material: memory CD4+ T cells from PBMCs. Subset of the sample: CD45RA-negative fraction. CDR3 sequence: CASSTPPTGGAFL.